This T cell receptor beta chain appears in the sequencing data of a study of identifying expanded T cells in peripheral blood. General study results and limits: Over approximately two and four weeks, about 16 and 20 clones changed, versus more than 1 between replicates. Across healthy donors, higher total template counts meant significantly greater roughly two-week count variance.

Using immunoSEQ multiplex PCR, the repertoire was profiled, and TCRdb retains in-frame clones only, with some absent. The data show some 130,000 clones, about 88% seen once. This clone occurred once. Antigen specificity is unknown. The junction shows a germline mismatch at one end, possibly a read error. This CDR3 has 11 residues. Germline V gene lookup returns CDR1 LNHDA and CDR2 SQIVND (reference sequence). This chain links TRBV19 with TRBJ2-1; D is unclear. The source of this sequence is a person aged 18 to 70 in good health. Sequencing was carried out using blood. This CDR3 is CATTSGNAQFF. The CDR3 DNA sequence: TGTGCCACCACCTCAGGCAATGCGCAGTTCTTC.